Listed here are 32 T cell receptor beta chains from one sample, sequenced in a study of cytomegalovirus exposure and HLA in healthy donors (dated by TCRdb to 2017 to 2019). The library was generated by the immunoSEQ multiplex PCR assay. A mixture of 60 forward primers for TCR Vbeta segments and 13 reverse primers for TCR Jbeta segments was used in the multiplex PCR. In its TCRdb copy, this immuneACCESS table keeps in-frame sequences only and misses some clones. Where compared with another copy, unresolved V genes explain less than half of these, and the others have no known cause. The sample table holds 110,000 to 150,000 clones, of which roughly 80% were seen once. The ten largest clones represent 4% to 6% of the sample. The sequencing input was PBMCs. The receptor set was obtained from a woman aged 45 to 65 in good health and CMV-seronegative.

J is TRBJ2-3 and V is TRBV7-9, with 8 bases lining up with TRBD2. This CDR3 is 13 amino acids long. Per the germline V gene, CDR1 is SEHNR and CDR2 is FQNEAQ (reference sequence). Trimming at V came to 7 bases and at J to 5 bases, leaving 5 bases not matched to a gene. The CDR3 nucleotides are TGTGCCAGCAACCGGGGGGGTATAGATACGCAGTATTTT. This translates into CASNRGGIDTQYF.

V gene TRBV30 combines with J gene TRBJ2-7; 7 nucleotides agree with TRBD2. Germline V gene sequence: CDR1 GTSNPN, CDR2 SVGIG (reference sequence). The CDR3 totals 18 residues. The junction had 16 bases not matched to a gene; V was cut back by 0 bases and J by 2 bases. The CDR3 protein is CAWSVGTFEGLFTYEQYF. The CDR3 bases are TGTGCCTGGAGTGTTGGGACTTTCGAGGGACTATTTACCTACGAGCAGTACTTC. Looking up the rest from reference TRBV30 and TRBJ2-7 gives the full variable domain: SQTIHQWPATLVQPVGSPLSLECTVEGTSNPNLYWYRQAAGRGLQLLFYSVGIGQISSEVPQNLSASRPQDRQFILSSKKLLLSDSGFYLCAWSVGTFEGLFTYEQYFGPGTRLTVT.

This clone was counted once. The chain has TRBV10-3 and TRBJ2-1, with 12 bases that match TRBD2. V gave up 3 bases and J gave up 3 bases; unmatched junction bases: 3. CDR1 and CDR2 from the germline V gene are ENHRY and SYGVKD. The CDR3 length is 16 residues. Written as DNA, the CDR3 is TGTGCCATCAGTGACGCTAGCGGGGGGGACTACAATGAGCAGTTCTTC. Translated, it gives CAISDASGGDYNEQFF.

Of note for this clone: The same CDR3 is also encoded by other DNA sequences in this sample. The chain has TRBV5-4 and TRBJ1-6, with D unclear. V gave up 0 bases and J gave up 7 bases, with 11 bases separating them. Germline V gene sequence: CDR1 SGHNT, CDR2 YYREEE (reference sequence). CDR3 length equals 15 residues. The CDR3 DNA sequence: TGTGCCAGCAGCTTGGGTTCAGGATTGAATTCACCCCTCCACTTT. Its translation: CASSLGSGLNSPLHF.

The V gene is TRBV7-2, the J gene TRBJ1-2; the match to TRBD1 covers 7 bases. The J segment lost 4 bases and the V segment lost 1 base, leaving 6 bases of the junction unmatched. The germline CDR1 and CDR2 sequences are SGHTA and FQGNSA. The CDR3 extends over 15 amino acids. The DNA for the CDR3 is TGTGCCAGCAGCTTAGATTTCGGGACAGTCTATGGCTACACCTTC. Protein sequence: CASSLDFGTVYGYTF.

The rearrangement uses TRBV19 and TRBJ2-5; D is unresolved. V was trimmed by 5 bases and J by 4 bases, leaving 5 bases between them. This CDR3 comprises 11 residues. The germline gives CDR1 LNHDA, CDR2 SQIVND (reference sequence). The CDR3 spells CASSPGETQYF. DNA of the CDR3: TGTGCCAGTAGTCCAGGAGAGACCCAGTACTTC. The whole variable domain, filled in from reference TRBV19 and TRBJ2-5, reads DGGITQSPKYLFRKEGQNVTLSCEQNLNHDAMYWYRQDPGQGLRLIYYSQIVNDFQKGDIAEGYSVSREKKESFPLTVTSAQKNPTAFYLCASSPGETQYFGPGTRLLVL.

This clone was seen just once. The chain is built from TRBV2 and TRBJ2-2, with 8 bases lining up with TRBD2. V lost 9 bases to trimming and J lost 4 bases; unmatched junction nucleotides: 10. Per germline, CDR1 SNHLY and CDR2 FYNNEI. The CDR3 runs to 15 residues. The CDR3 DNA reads TGTGCCAGGGGGACTAGTTGGTTCGGCACCGGGGAGCTGTTTTTT. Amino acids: CARGTSWFGTGELFF.

This chain's CDR3 is CASSLGGIGQPQHF. CDR3 DNA: TGTGCCAGCAGCTTGGGGGGGATTGGGCAGCCCCAGCATTTT. This chain uses TRBV7-8 with TRBJ1-5, with D possibly being TRBD1 (5 bases). Germline-derived CDR1 and CDR2 are SGHVS and FQNEAQ. The CDR3 is made up of 14 amino acids. Trimming cost V 3 bases and J 7 bases, with 13 bases left between them.

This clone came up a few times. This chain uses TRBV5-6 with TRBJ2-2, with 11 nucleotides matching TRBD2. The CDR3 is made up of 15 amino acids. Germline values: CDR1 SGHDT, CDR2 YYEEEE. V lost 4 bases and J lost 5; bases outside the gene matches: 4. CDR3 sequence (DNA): TGTGCCAGCAGCGAGGGGACTAGCGGAACCGGGGAGCTGTTTTTT. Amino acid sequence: CASSEGTSGTGELFF.

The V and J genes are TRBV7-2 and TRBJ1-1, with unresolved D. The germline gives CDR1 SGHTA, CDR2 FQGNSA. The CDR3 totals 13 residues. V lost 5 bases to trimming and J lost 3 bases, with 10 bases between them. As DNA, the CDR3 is TGTGCCAGCAGCCCCGGTGTGTACACTGAAGCTTTCTTT. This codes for CASSPGVYTEAFF.

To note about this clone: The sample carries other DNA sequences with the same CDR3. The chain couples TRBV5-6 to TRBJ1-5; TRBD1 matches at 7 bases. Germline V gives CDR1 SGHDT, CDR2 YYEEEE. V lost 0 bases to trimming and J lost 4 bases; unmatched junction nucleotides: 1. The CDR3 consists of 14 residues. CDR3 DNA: TGTGCCAGCAGCTTGGACAGGGGAAATCAGCCCCAGCATTTT. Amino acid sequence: CASSLDRGNQPQHF.

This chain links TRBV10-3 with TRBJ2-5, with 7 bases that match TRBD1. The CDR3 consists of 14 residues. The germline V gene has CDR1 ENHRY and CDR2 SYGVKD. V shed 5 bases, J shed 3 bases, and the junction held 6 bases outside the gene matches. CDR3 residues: CAISSTTGKETQYF. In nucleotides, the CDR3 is TGTGCCATCAGTTCGACGACAGGGAAAGAGACCCAGTACTTC.

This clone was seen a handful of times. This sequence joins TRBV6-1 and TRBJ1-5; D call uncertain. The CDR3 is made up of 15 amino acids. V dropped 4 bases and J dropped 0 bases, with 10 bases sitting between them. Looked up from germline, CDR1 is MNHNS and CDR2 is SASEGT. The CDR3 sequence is CASSVADYSNQPQHF. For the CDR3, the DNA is TGTGCCAGCAGTGTGGCCGACTATAGCAATCAGCCCCAGCATTTT.

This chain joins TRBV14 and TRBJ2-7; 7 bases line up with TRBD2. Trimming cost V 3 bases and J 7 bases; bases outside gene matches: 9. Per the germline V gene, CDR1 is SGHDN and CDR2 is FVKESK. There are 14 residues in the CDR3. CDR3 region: CASSHLSWEGEQYF. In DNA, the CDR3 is TGTGCCAGCAGCCATCTCTCGTGGGAGGGGGAGCAGTACTTC.

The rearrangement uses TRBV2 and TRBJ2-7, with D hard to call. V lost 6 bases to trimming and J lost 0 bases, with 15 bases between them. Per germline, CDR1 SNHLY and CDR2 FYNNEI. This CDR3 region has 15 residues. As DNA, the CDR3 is TGTGCCAGCAGGGTCCCCGACTGGAGCTCCTACGAGCAGTACTTC. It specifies CASRVPDWSSYEQYF. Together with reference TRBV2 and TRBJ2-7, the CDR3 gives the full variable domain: EPEVTQTPSHQVTQMGQEVILRCVPISNHLYFYWYRQILGQKVEFLVSFYNNEISEKSEIFDDQFSVERPDGSNFTLKIRSTKLEDSAMYFCASRVPDWSSYEQYFGPGTRLTVT.

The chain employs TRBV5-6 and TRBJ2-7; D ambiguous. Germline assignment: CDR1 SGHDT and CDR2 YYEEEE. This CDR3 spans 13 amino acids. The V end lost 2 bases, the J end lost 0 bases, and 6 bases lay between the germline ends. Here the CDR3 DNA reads TGTGCCAGCAGCTTAACAGTCTCCTACGAGCAGTACTTC. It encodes CASSLTVSYEQYF. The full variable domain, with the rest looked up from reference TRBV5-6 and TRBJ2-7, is DAGVTQSPTHLIKTRGQQVTLRCSPKSGHDTVSWYQQALGQGPQFIFQYYEEEERQRGNFPDRFSGHQFPNYSSELNVNALLLGDSALYLCASSLTVSYEQYFGPGTRLTVT.

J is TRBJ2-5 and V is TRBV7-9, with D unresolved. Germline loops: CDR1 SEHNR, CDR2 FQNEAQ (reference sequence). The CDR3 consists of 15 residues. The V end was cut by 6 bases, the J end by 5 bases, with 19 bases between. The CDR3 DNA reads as TGTGCCAGCAGGGCCCCGCTGCGTTCCGGGGAGACCCAGTACTTC. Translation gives CASRAPLRSGETQYF.

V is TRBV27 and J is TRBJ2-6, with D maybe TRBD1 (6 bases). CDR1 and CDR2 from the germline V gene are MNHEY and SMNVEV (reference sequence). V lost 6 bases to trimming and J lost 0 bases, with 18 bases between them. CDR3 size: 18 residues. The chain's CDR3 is CASSRRTETFSGANVLTF. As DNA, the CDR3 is TGTGCCAGCAGCCGTAGGACAGAAACATTCTCTGGGGCCAACGTCCTGACTTTC.

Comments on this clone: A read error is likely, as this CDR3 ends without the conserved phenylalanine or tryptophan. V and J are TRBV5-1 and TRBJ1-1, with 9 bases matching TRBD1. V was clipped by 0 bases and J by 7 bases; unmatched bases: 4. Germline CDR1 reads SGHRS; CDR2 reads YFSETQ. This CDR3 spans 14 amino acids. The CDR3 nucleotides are TGCGCCAGCAGCTTGGACAGGGGGCAAGGTGAAGCTTTCCTT. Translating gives CASSLDRGQGEAFL.

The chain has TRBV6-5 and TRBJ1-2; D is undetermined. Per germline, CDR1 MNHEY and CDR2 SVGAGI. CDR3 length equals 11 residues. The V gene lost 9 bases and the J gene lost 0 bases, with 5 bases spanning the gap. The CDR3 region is CASGSNYGYTF. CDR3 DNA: TGTGCCAGTGGCTCTAACTATGGCTACACCTTC.

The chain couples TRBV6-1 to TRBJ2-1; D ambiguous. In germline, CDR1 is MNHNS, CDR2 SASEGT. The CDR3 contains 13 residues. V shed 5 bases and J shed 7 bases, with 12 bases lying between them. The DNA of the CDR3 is TGTGCCAGCAGTTCAGACTGGTCGAATGAGCAGTTCTTC. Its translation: CASSSDWSNEQFF.

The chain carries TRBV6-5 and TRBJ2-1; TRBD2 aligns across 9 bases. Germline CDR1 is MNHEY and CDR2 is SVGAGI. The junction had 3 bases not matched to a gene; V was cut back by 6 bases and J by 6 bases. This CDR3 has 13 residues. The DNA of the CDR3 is TGTGCCAGCAGGAGCGGGGGGTCCAATGAGCAGTTCTTC. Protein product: CASRSGGSNEQFF.

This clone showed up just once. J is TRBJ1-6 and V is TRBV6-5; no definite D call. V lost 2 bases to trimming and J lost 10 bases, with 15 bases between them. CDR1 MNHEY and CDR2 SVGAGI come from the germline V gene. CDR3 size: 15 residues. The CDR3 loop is CASSYQRRSGSPLHF. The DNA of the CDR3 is TGTGCCAGCAGTTACCAGAGAAGAAGCGGATCACCCCTCCACTTT.

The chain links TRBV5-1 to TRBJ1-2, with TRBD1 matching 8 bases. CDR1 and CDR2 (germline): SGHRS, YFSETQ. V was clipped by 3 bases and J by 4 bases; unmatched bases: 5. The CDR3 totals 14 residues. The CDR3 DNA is TGCGCCAGCAGCTCGACAGGGGCCTCCTATGGCTACACCTTC. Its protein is CASSSTGASYGYTF.

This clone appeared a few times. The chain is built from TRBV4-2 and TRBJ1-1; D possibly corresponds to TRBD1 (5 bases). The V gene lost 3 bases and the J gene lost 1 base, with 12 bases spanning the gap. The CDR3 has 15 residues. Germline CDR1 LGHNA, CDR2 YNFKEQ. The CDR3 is CASSHLIGQNTEAFF. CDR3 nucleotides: TGTGCCAGCAGCCACCTCATCGGACAGAACACTGAAGCTTTCTTT.

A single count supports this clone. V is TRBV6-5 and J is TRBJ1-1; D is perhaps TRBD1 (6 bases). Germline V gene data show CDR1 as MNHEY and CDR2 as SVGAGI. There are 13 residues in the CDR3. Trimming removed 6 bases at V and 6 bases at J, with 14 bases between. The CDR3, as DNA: TGTGCCAGCAGCTATAAACAGGGTTCTGAAGCTTTCTTT. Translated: CASSYKQGSEAFF.

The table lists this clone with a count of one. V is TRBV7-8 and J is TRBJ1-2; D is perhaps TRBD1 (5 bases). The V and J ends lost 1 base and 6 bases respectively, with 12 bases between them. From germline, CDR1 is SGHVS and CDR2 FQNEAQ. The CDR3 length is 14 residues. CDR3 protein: CASSLGGDLDGYTF. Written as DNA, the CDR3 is TGTGCCAGCAGCTTAGGGGGCGACCTTGATGGCTACACCTTC. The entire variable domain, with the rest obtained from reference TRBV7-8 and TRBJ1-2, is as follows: GAGVSQSPRYKVAKRGQDVALRCDPISGHVSLFWYQQALGQGPEFLTYFQNEAQLDKSGLPSDRFFAERPEGSVSTLKIQRTQQEDSAVYLCASSLGGDLDGYTFGSGTRLTVV.

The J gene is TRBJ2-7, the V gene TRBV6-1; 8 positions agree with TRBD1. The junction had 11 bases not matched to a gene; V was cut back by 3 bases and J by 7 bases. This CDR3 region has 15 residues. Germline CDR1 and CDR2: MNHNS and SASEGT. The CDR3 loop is CASSDGAGGAGEQYF. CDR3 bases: TGTGCCAGCAGTGACGGGGCAGGGGGCGCGGGAGAGCAGTACTTC.

CDR3 region: CASSQDLSGNSPLHF. The CDR3, as DNA: TGTGCCAGCAGCCAAGATCTGTCAGGGAATTCACCCCTCCACTTT. The gene calls are TRBV4-2 and TRBJ1-6, with TRBD1 as a possible D gene (5 bases). There are 15 residues in the CDR3. Per the germline V gene, CDR1 is LGHNA and CDR2 is YNFKEQ. V was cut by 0 bases and J by 7 bases, with 10 bases left in between.

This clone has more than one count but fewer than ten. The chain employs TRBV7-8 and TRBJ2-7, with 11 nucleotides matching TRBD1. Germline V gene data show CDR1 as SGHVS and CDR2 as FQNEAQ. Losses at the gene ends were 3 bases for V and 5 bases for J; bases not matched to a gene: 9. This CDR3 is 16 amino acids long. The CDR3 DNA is TGTGCCAGCAGCTTCGGGACAGGGGGGTACAGTGACGAGCAGTACTTC. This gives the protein CASSFGTGGYSDEQYF.

The CDR3 here is CASSLPRPGTGINQPQHF. The CDR3 bases are TGTGCCAGCAGTTTACCGCGCCCGGGGACAGGGATAAATCAGCCCCAGCATTTT. The chain joins TRBV28 to TRBJ1-5, with TRBD1 identical over 9 bases. In germline, CDR1 is MDHEN, CDR2 SYDVKM. The CDR3 extends over 18 amino acids. The ends lost 2 bases at V and 4 bases at J; junction bases unmatched: 12.

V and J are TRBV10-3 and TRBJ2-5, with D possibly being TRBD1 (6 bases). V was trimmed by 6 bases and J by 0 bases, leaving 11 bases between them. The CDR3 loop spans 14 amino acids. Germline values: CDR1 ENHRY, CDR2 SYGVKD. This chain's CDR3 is CAISRTDYQETQYF. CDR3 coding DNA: TGTGCCATCAGCCGGACAGACTACCAAGAGACCCAGTACTTC.